The rows below give T cell receptor beta chains drawn from one sample of a study of Ad26.COV2.S vaccination and SARS-CoV-2 variants. Measured with immunoSEQ multiplex PCR; TCRdb has only the in-frame clones, and not every one. The sample has around 320,000 clones; around 84% are singletons. The material was peripheral blood, obtained in a trial of Ad26.COV2.S vaccine versus placebo. These receptors came from a person between 18 and 60 years old who received the Ad26.COV2.S COVID-19 vaccine or a placebo. CDR3s include the opening cysteine and the closing phenylalanine or tryptophan. Each record gives: CDR3 protein, CDR3 DNA, D gene, J gene, clone size, V gene. D genes are given only for firm matches. Expanded clones are given a class, and other clones once, few, many or no size at all.

cdr3_aa: CASSPGTVNTEAFF; cdr3_nt: TGTGCCAGCAGCCCAGGGACGGTGAACACTGAAGCTTTCTTT; d_call: NA; j_call: TRBJ1-1; clone_size: NA; v_call: TRBV9
cdr3_aa: CASSVGRGADTEAFF; cdr3_nt: TGTGCCAGCAGCGTAGGACGGGGCGCGGATACTGAAGCTTTCTTT; d_call: NA; j_call: TRBJ1-1; clone_size: NA; v_call: TRBV9
cdr3_aa: CASSTDRGEQYF; cdr3_nt: TGTGCCAGCAGCACCGACAGGGGGGAGCAGTACTTC; d_call: TRBD1; j_call: TRBJ2-7; clone_size: few; v_call: TRBV11-3
cdr3_aa: CASSQHGQGNTEAFF; cdr3_nt: TGTGCCAGCAGCCAGCACGGACAGGGGAACACTGAAGCTTTCTTT; d_call: TRBD1; j_call: TRBJ1-1; clone_size: NA; v_call: TRBV3-1/TRBV3-2
cdr3_aa: CASSQGAYGQGYEQYF; cdr3_nt: TGCGCCAGCAGCCAAGGGGCATATGGACAAGGCTACGAGCAGTACTTC; d_call: NA; j_call: TRBJ2-7; clone_size: NA; v_call: TRBV4-3
cdr3_aa: CSASTIGPANSF; cdr3_nt: TGCAGTGCTAGTACCATCGGCCCGGCGAATTCTTTT; d_call: NA; j_call: TRBJ2-3; clone_size: NA; v_call: TRBV20-1
cdr3_aa: CASSHEALRGYTF; cdr3_nt: TGTGCCAGCAGTCACGAAGCTTTGCGGGGCTACACCTTC; d_call: NA; j_call: TRBJ1-2; clone_size: few; v_call: TRBV6-5
cdr3_aa: CASSSGQGVIGNTIYF; cdr3_nt: TGTGCCAGCAGTTCCGGACAGGGGGTTATTGGAAACACCATATATTTT; d_call: TRBD1; j_call: TRBJ1-3; clone_size: NA; v_call: TRBV5-4
cdr3_aa: CASSLVVANNEQFF; cdr3_nt: TGCGCCAGCAGCTTGGTGGTCGCAAACAATGAGCAGTTCTTC; d_call: NA; j_call: TRBJ2-1; clone_size: NA; v_call: TRBV5-1
cdr3_aa: CASSRSGKHSPLHF; cdr3_nt: TGTGCCAGCAGCCGATCGGGGAAGCACTCACCCCTCCACTTT; d_call: NA; j_call: TRBJ1-6; clone_size: NA; v_call: TRBV6-5
cdr3_aa: CASSLLGQGHTEAFF; cdr3_nt: TGTGCCAGCAGCCTCCTCGGACAGGGGCACACTGAAGCTTTCTTT; d_call: TRBD1; j_call: TRBJ1-1; clone_size: NA; v_call: TRBV11-2
cdr3_aa: CASSQDRTSGYSYEQYF; cdr3_nt: TGCGCCAGCAGCCAAGATCGGACTAGCGGGTACTCCTACGAGCAGTACTTC; d_call: TRBD2; j_call: TRBJ2-7; clone_size: NA; v_call: TRBV4-1
cdr3_aa: CASSVIAGGFSGETQYF; cdr3_nt: TGTGCCAGCAGTGTTATAGCGGGGGGGTTCTCCGGGGAGACCCAGTACTTC; d_call: TRBD2; j_call: TRBJ2-5; clone_size: NA; v_call: TRBV2
cdr3_aa: CATSGAGTGTGELFF; cdr3_nt: TGTGCCACCAGTGGCGCAGGAACAGGGACCGGGGAGCTGTTTTTT; d_call: NA; j_call: TRBJ2-2; clone_size: NA; v_call: TRBV24-1
cdr3_aa: CASTRAPSAEAFF; cdr3_nt: TGTGCCAGCACCAGGGCCCCTAGCGCTGAAGCTTTCTTT; d_call: NA; j_call: TRBJ1-1; clone_size: NA; v_call: TRBV2
cdr3_aa: CASSPLSDSEYYEQYF; cdr3_nt: TGTGCCAGCTCACCACTCAGTGACAGTGAGTACTACGAGCAGTACTTC; d_call: NA; j_call: TRBJ2-7; clone_size: NA; v_call: TRBV18
cdr3_aa: CASSHGQEAFF; cdr3_nt: TGTGCCAGCAGCCACGGGCAGGAAGCTTTCTTT; d_call: NA; j_call: TRBJ1-1; clone_size: NA; v_call: TRBV7-6
cdr3_aa: CASSYSTRGSNQPQHF; cdr3_nt: TGTGCCAGCAGTTACTCCACCAGGGGTAGCAATCAGCCCCAGCATTTT; d_call: NA; j_call: TRBJ1-5; clone_size: NA; v_call: TRBV6-2/TRBV6-3
cdr3_aa: CASSPGQQGAYEQYF; cdr3_nt: TGTGCCAGCTCACCAGGTCAACAGGGGGCCTACGAGCAGTACTTC; d_call: TRBD1; j_call: TRBJ2-7; clone_size: once; v_call: TRBV18
cdr3_aa: CASSYNRVSGNQPQHF; cdr3_nt: TGTGCCAGCAGTTACAACAGGGTATCGGGCAATCAGCCCCAGCATTTT; d_call: NA; j_call: TRBJ1-5; clone_size: NA; v_call: TRBV6-2/TRBV6-3
cdr3_aa: CASGNVAQPQHF; cdr3_nt: TGTGCCAGCGGGAACGTGGCTCAGCCCCAGCATTTT; d_call: NA; j_call: TRBJ1-5; clone_size: NA; v_call: TRBV3-1/TRBV3-2
cdr3_aa: CAWGTVYNQPQHF; cdr3_nt: TGTGCCTGGGGGACAGTATACAATCAGCCCCAGCATTTT; d_call: TRBD1; j_call: TRBJ1-5; clone_size: NA; v_call: TRBV30
cdr3_aa: CSVDEQYGYTF; cdr3_nt: TGCAGCGTTGACGAACAATATGGCTACACCTTC; d_call: NA; j_call: TRBJ1-2; clone_size: NA; v_call: TRBV29-1
cdr3_aa: CASSPWGAAKNIQYF; cdr3_nt: TGTGCCAGCAGCCCCTGGGGGGCGGCCAAAAACATTCAGTACTTC; d_call: NA; j_call: TRBJ2-4; clone_size: NA; v_call: TRBV7-9
cdr3_aa: CASSQTSGGPGIETQYF; cdr3_nt: TGTGCCAGCAGCCAGACTAGCGGGGGCCCAGGGATAGAGACCCAGTACTTC; d_call: TRBD2; j_call: TRBJ2-5; clone_size: NA; v_call: TRBV7-2
cdr3_aa: CASSDTGTGGSGANVLTF; cdr3_nt: TGTGCCAGCTCAGACACCGGGACAGGAGGTTCAGGGGCCAACGTCCTGACTTTC; d_call: TRBD1; j_call: TRBJ2-6; clone_size: NA; v_call: TRBV18
cdr3_aa: CASSLGAAANEQFF; cdr3_nt: TGCGCCAGCAGCTTGGGAGCCGCGGCAAATGAGCAGTTCTTC; d_call: NA; j_call: TRBJ2-1; clone_size: once; v_call: TRBV5-1
cdr3_aa: CASSYRGSGGHEQFF; cdr3_nt: TGTGCCAGCAGTTATAGGGGTAGCGGGGGACATGAGCAGTTCTTC; d_call: TRBD2; j_call: TRBJ2-1; clone_size: once; v_call: TRBV6-2/TRBV6-3
cdr3_aa: CASSPHPPRNNSPLHF; cdr3_nt: TGTGCCAGCAGCCCCCACCCGCCCAGAAATAATTCACCCCTCCACTTT; d_call: NA; j_call: TRBJ1-6; clone_size: once; v_call: TRBV7-2
cdr3_aa: CSASRGGGLEKLFF; cdr3_nt: TGCAGTGCTAGTCGGGGGGGAGGTCTTGAAAAACTGTTTTTT; d_call: NA; j_call: TRBJ1-4; clone_size: NA; v_call: TRBV20-1
cdr3_aa: CASSRGDRNTEAFF; cdr3_nt: TGTGCCAGCAGCCGTGGGGACAGGAACACTGAAGCTTTCTTT; d_call: TRBD1; j_call: TRBJ1-1; clone_size: NA; v_call: TRBV7-2
cdr3_aa: CAWSLTGRARGYTF; cdr3_nt: TGTGCCTGGAGCCTGACAGGGAGGGCGAGGGGCTACACCTTC; d_call: TRBD1; j_call: TRBJ1-2; clone_size: NA; v_call: TRBV30
cdr3_aa: CASSQDPTSGVMDTQYF; cdr3_nt: TGTGCCAGCAGCCAAGATCCGACTAGCGGGGTAATGGATACGCAGTATTTT; d_call: TRBD2; j_call: TRBJ2-3; clone_size: NA; v_call: TRBV4-2
cdr3_aa: CASSYSHGAQNTEAFF; cdr3_nt: TGTGCCAGCAGTTACTCGCATGGGGCCCAGAACACTGAAGCTTTCTTT; d_call: NA; j_call: TRBJ1-1; clone_size: NA; v_call: TRBV6-5
cdr3_aa: CASSQVGATEAFF; cdr3_nt: TGCGCCAGCAGCCAAGTGGGTGCGACTGAAGCTTTCTTT; d_call: NA; j_call: TRBJ1-1; clone_size: NA; v_call: TRBV4-1
cdr3_aa: CASSLASSSYEQYF; cdr3_nt: TGTGCCAGCAGCTTAGCTTCGAGCTCCTACGAGCAGTACTTC; d_call: NA; j_call: TRBJ2-7; clone_size: NA; v_call: TRBV7-8
cdr3_aa: CASSSLAGGGNEQFF; cdr3_nt: TGTGCCAGCAGCTCCCTAGCGGGGGGAGGTAATGAGCAGTTCTTC; d_call: TRBD2; j_call: TRBJ2-1; clone_size: NA; v_call: TRBV7-2
cdr3_aa: CASSPEGARNEPQHF; cdr3_nt: TGCGCCAGCAGCCCGGAGGGGGCCCGAAATGAGCCCCAGCATTTT; d_call: TRBD1; j_call: TRBJ1-5; clone_size: few; v_call: TRBV5-1
cdr3_aa: CASSERAGYTF; cdr3_nt: TGTGCCAGCAGCGAAAGGGCTGGCTACACCTTC; d_call: NA; j_call: TRBJ1-2; clone_size: once; v_call: TRBV5-4
cdr3_aa: CASSYSGQGGYGYTF; cdr3_nt: TGTGCCAGCAGTTACTCGGGTCAGGGTGGCTATGGCTACACCTTC; d_call: NA; j_call: TRBJ1-2; clone_size: NA; v_call: TRBV6-2/TRBV6-3
cdr3_aa: CASSPYGQGRGSSYGYTF; cdr3_nt: TGCGCCAGCAGCCCCTATGGCCAGGGCCGGGGGAGTTCGTATGGCTACACCTTC; d_call: NA; j_call: TRBJ1-2; clone_size: NA; v_call: TRBV5-1